This T cell receptor (beta chain) was documented in a study of shared clonotypes between healthy human individuals. How the authors handled the data: ImmunoSEQ supplied junction-only sequences lacking quality scores, so filtering was different. Repertoires were generated with immunoSEQ multiplex PCR, while TCRdb's copy carries only in-frame clones and drops some. V, J and clone size were drawn from that table, and D and trimming were deduced from the DNA. The table has some 2,500,000 clones, over 85% seen once; the top ten hold 0.36%. Broader study findings: Owing to a small donor count, the genetic and exposure-history diversity represented was limited. Despite large depth, rarefaction showed incomplete sorted-subset sequencing.

CDR3 length: 13 amino acids. Germline CDR1 and CDR2: MNHEY and SMNVEV (reference sequence). The V gene lost 6 bases and the J gene lost 0 bases, with 8 bases spanning the gap. From CD4+ cells came CD45RA+ naive and CD45RA-negative memory subsets. Details on this clone: Its antigen is unknown. The sample carries other DNA sequences with the same CDR3.

The chain carries TRBV27 and TRBJ1-1, with D tentatively TRBD1 (5 bases). Sequencing used naive CD4+ T cells from PBMCs. Subset here: CD45RA+ positively selected. The clonotype originates from a young man in good health. Some clones in this sample may be carry-over from other donors' samples. CDR3 sequence: CASSPGLNTEAFF. The CDR3 bases are TGTGCCAGCAGCCCAGGGTTGAACACTGAAGCTTTCTTT.